The sample holds many counts of the clone carrying this T cell receptor (beta chain). RNA transcripts were the source from which TCR beta CDR3 regions were amplified. RT-PCR was first run with HTBI primers, then multiplex PCR in a second round. TCRdb reanalysed the multiplex PCR reads using MiXCR and keeps one entry per CDR3 protein. The sample shows about 390,000 distinct CDR3 sequences, approximately 17% of them seen only once. This sample is drawn from a study of Graves' ophthalmopathy and Graves' hyperthyroidism. Absence of ophthalmopathy within 18 months of follow-up defined stable hyperthyroidism. V shed 5 bases and J shed 6 bases, with 5 bases lying between them. The CDR3 contains 11 residues. Germline CDR1 is MDHEN and CDR2 is SYDVKM.

The receptor was derived from an adult woman with stable Graves' hyperthyroidism. Input material: peripheral blood. V is TRBV28 and J is TRBJ1-5; D is undetermined. CDR3 residues: CASSGSQPQHF. Here the CDR3 DNA reads TGTGCCAGCAGTGGGAGTCAGCCCCAGCATTTT.